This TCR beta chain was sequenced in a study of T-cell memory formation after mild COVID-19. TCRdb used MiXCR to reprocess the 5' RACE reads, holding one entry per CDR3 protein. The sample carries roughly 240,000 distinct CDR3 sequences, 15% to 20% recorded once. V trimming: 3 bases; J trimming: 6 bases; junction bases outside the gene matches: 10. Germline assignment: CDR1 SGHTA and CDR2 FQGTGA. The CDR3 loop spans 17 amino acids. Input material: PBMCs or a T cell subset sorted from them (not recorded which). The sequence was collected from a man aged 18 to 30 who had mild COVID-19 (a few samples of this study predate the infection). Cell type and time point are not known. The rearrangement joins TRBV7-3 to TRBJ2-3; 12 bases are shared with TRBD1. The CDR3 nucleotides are TGTGCCAGCAGCTTCCAATCTGGGACAGGGGGCGCGGATACGCAGTATTTT. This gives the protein CASSFQSGTGGADTQYF.